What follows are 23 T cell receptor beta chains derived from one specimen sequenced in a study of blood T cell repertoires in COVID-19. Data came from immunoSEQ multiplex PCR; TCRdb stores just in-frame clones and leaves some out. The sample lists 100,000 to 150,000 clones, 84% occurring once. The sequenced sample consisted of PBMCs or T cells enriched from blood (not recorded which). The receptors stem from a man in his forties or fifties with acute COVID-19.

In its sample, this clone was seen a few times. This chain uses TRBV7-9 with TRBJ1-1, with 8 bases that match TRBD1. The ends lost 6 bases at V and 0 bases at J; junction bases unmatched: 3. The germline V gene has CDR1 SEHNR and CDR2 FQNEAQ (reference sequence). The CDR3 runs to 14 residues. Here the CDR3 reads CASSPTGVNTEAFF. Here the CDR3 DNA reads TGTGCCAGCAGTCCGACAGGGGTGAACACTGAAGCTTTCTTT.

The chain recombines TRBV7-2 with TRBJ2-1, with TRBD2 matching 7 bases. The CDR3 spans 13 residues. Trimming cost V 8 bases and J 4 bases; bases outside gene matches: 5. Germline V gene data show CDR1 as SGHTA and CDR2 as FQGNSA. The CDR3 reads CASRWGGYNEQFF. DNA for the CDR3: TGTGCCAGCCGGTGGGGGGGTTACAATGAGCAGTTCTTC.

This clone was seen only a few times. CDR3 coding DNA: TGTGCCAGCAGCTTAGCCGGGACTAGCAAGGGGTTATGGTACTTC. This codes for CASSLAGTSKGLWYF. V gene TRBV7-9 combines with J gene TRBJ2-5; TRBD2 aligns across 9 bases. The CDR3 has 15 amino acids. V lost 0 bases, J lost 13 bases, and 12 bases stayed unmatched. Germline V gene lookup returns CDR1 SEHNR and CDR2 FQNEAQ (reference sequence).

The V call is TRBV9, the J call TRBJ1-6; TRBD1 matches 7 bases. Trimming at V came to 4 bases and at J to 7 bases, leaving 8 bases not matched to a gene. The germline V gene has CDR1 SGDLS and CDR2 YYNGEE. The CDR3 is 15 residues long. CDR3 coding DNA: TGTGCCAGCAGCCTATCCGGGACAGTAAATTCACCCCTCCACTTT. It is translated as CASSLSGTVNSPLHF.

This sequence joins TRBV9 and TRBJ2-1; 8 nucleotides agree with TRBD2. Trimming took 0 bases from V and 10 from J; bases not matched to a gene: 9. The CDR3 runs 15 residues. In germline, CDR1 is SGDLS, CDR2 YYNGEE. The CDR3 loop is CASSVVAGGYTEQFF. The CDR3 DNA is TGTGCCAGCAGCGTAGTGGCGGGGGGATATACGGAGCAGTTCTTC.

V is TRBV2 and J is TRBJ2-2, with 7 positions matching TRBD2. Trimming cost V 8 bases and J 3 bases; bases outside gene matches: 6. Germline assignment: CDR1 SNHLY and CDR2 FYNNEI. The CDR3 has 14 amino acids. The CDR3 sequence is CASGREGDTGELFF. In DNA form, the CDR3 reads TGTGCCAGCGGGAGGGAGGGCGACACCGGGGAGCTGTTTTTT.

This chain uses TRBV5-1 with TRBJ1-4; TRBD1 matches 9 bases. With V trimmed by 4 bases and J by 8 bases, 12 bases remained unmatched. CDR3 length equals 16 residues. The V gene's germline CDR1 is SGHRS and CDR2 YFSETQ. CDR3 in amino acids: CASSDTRTGDSEKLFF. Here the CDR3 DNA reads TGCGCCAGCAGCGATACTAGGACAGGGGATAGCGAAAAACTGTTTTTT.

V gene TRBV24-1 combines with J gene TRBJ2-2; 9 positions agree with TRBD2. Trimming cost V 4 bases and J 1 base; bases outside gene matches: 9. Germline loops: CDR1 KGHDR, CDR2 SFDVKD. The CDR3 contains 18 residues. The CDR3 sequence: CATSDPPKTSGNTGELFF. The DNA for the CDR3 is TGTGCCACCAGTGACCCCCCCAAGACTAGCGGGAACACCGGGGAGCTGTTTTTT.

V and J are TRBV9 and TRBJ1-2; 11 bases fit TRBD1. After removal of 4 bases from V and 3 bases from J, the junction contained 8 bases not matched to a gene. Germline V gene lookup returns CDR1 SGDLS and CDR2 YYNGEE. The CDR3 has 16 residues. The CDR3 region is CASSPQGGQGDYGYTF. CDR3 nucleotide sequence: TGTGCCAGCAGCCCTCAGGGGGGACAGGGGGACTATGGCTACACCTTC.

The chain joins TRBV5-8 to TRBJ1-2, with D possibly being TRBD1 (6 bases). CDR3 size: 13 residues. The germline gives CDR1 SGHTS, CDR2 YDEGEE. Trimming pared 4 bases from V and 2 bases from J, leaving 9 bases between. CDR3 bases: TGTGCCAGCAGCCCTGACAGGAACTATGGCTACACCTTC. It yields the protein CASSPDRNYGYTF.

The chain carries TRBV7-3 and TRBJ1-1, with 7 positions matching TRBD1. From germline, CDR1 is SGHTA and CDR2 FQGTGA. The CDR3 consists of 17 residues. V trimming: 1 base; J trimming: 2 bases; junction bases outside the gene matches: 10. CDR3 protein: CASSLRAFEGANTEAFF. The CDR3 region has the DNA TGTGCCAGCAGCTTAAGGGCGTTCGAGGGGGCCAACACTGAAGCTTTCTTT.

The DNA for the CDR3 is TGTGCCAGCAGCCCCCAAGCTGGGGCGGCCCTGGGGGAGCAGTACTTC. Amino acid sequence: CASSPQAGAALGEQYF. V and J are TRBV11-2 and TRBJ2-7, with D maybe TRBD1 (5 bases). Trimming removed 5 bases at V and 7 bases at J, with 24 bases between. The CDR3 runs to 16 residues. From germline, CDR1 is SGHAT and CDR2 FQNNGV.

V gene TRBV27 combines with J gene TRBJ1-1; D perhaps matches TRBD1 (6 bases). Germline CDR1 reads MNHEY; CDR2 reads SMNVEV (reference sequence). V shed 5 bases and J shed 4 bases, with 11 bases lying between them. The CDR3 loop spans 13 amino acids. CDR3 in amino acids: CASSNRVGTEAFF. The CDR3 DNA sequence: TGTGCCAGCAGTAACAGGGTTGGCACTGAAGCTTTCTTT.

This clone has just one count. CDR3 in DNA: TGTGCCAGCAGTCCGGGACATCAGGAAAAACTGTTTTTT. Protein sequence: CASSPGHQEKLFF. The chain employs TRBV21-1 and TRBJ1-4; the table's D call, TRBD1, has no DNA check behind it. TRBV21-1 is a listed pseudogene. CDR3 size: 13 residues.

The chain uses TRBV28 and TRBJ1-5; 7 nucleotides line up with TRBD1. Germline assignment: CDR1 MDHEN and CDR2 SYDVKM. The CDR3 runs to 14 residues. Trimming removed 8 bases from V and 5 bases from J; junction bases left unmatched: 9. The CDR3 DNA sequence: TGTGCCAGCCAGTCCGGGACAGACCATCAGCCCCAGCATTTT. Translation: CASQSGTDHQPQHF.

The CDR3 here is CASSITSGSQGAIYGYTF. The DNA of the CDR3 is TGTGCCAGTAGTATTACGAGCGGCTCCCAGGGGGCCATCTACGGCTACACCTTC. The chain carries TRBV19 and TRBJ1-2; TRBD1 matches at 8 bases. The CDR3 contains 18 residues. Germline trimming cut 3 bases from V and 8 bases from J; bases unmatched to any gene: 20. In germline, CDR1 is LNHDA, CDR2 SQIVND (reference sequence).

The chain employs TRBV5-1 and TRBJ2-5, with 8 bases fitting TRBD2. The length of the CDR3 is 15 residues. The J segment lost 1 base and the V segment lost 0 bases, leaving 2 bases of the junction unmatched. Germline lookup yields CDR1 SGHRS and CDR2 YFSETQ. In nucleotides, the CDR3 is TGCGCCAGCAGCTTGGATACTAGCGGCCAAGAGACCCAGTACTTC. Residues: CASSLDTSGQETQYF.

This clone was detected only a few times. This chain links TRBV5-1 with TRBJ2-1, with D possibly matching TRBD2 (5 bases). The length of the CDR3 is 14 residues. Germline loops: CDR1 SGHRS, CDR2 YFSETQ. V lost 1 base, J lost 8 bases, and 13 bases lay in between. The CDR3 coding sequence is TGCGCCAGCAGCTTGTCTACCGGAGGCGATGAGCAGTTCTTC. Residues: CASSLSTGGDEQFF.

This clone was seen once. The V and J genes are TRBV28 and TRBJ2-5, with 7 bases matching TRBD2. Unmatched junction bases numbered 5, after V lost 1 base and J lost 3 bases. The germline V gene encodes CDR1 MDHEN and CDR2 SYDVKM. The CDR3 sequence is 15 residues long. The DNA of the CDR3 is TGTGCCAGCAGTTTATCCGCTAGCGGCGAAGAGACCCAGTACTTC. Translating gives CASSLSASGEETQYF.

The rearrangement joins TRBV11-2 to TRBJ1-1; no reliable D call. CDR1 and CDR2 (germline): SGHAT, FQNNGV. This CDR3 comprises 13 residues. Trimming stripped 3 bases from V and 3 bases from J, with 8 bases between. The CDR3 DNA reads TGTGCCAGCAGCTTTAACTTAGACACTGAAGCTTTCTTT. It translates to CASSFNLDTEAFF.

CDR3 nucleotide sequence: TGTGCCAGCAGCACCCGACTAGCGGGCAGCACAGATACGCAGTATTTT. Protein: CASSTRLAGSTDTQYF. The V call is TRBV7-3, the J call TRBJ2-3; 10 bases agree with TRBD2. The CDR3 length is 16 residues. Germline CDR1 and CDR2: SGHTA and FQGTGA. Trimming removed 5 bases from V and 0 bases from J; junction bases left unmatched: 5.

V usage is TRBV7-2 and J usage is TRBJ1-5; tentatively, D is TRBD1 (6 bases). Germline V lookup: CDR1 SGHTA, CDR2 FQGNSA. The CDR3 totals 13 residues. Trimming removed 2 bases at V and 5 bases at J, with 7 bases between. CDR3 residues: CASSLRQDQPQHF. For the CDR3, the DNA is TGTGCCAGCAGCTTACGACAGGATCAGCCCCAGCATTTT. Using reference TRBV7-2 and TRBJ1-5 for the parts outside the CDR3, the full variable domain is GAGVSQSPSNKVTEKGKDVELRCDPISGHTALYWYRQSLGQGLEFLIYFQGNSAPDKSGLPSDRFSAERTGGSVSTLTIQRTQQEDSAVYLCASSLRQDQPQHFGDGTRLSIL.

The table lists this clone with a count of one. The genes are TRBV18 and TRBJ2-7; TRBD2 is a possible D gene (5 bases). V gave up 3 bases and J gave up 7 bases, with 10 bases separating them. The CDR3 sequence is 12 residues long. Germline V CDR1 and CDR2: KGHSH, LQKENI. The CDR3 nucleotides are TGTGCCAGCTCACCGTCAGGAGGAGAGCAGTACTTC. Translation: CASSPSGGEQYF.